This T cell receptor (beta chain) appears in the sequencing data of a study of CD8+ T cells in alopecia areata. CDR1 is MNHNS, CDR2 SASEGT, per germline. V lost 1 base, J lost 4 bases, and 4 bases lay in between. CDR3 length: 12 residues. It was cDNA, reverse transcribed from extracted RNA, that served as the sequencing template. Assay used: immunoSEQ multiplex PCR; TCRdb lists only in-frame clones, some missing. In the table there are about 210,000 clones, more than 30% of which are singletons. Described treatment: oral pan-JAK inhibitor, 5-10 mg twice daily. The sequence was collected from a human donor with alopecia areata. This sequence joins TRBV6-1 and TRBJ1-2; no firm D call. The sequencing here drew on CD4+ T cells sorted from blood, taken at approximately week 30, from a patient treated with tofacitinib. The CDR3 DNA reads as TGTGCCAGCAGTGAAGTCCCCTATGGCTACACCTTC. Translation gives CASSEVPYGYTF.